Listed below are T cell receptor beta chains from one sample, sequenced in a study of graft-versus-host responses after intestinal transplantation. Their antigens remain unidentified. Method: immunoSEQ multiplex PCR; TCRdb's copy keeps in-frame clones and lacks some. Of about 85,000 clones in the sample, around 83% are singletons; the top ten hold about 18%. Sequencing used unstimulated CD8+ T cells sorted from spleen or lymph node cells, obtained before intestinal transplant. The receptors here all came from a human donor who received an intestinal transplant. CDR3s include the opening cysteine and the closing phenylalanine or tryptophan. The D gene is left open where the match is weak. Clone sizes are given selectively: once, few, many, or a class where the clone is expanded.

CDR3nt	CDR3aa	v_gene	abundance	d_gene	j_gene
TGTGCCAGCAGTTTGGCGGCTGGGGTTGGCGAGCAGTACTTC	CASSLAAGVGEQYF	TRBV27	-	-	TRBJ2-7
TGTGCCAGCAGCCCGGGAGCAAGCGCCAACAATGAGCAGTTCTTC	CASSPGASANNEQFF	TRBV11-3	-	-	TRBJ2-1
TGTGCCAGCAGCGTCGGGACTAGAAGGCTCCAAGAGACCCAGTACTTC	CASSVGTRRLQETQYF	TRBV9	-	TRBD2	TRBJ2-5
TGTGCCAGCAGCCAAGATGGAAACACCATATATTTT	CASSQDGNTIYF	TRBV4-2	-	-	TRBJ1-3
TGTGCCAGTAGTCTAGGGACAGGCGATCAGCCCCAGCATTTT	CASSLGTGDQPQHF	TRBV19	-	TRBD1	TRBJ1-5
TGCGCCAGCAGCCCTGGGACAGGGCCCCCTCAACTCTACGAGCAGTACTTC	CASSPGTGPPQLYEQYF	TRBV5-4	-	TRBD1	TRBJ2-7
TGCGCCAGCAGCCAAGAACCAGATACCTACGAGCAGTACTTC	CASSQEPDTYEQYF	TRBV4-3	-	-	TRBJ2-7
TGTGCCAGCAGCTTGCTTTTCCTTGGGTATGGCTACACCTTC	CASSLLFLGYGYTF	TRBV5-6	-	-	TRBJ1-2
TGCGCCAGCAGCTTGGACAGAAATAATTCACCCCTCCACTTT	CASSLDRNNSPLHF	TRBV5-1	-	-	TRBJ1-6
TGTGCCAGTAGCGGAGGACAGGGAACCCAGCCCCAGCATTTT	CASSGGQGTQPQHF	TRBV19	few	TRBD1	TRBJ1-5
TGTGCCAGCAGTTACCATACCACAGATACGCAGTATTTT	CASSYHTTDTQYF	TRBV6-6	-	-	TRBJ2-3
TGTGCCAGCAGCCCCGGGGAATACAATGAGCAGTTCTTC	CASSPGEYNEQFF	TRBV6-5	-	-	TRBJ2-1
TGTGCCAGCGGGGCCTTTGGGTCCAATGGGGCTGGCTACACCTTC	CASGAFGSNGAGYTF	TRBV28	-	-	TRBJ1-2
TGTGCCAGCAGCTGGGGAACACCGGGGAGAAACGAGCAGTACTTC	CASSWGTPGRNEQYF	TRBV7-9	-	-	TRBJ2-7
TGTGCCAGCACTACCGGGACCTCGAACACCGGGGAGTTGTTTTTT	CASTTGTSNTGELFF	TRBV6-5	-	-	TRBJ2-2
TGTGCCAGCAGCATGACTAGCGGGGGCTACGAGCAGTACTTC	CASSMTSGGYEQYF	TRBV13	-	TRBD2	TRBJ2-7